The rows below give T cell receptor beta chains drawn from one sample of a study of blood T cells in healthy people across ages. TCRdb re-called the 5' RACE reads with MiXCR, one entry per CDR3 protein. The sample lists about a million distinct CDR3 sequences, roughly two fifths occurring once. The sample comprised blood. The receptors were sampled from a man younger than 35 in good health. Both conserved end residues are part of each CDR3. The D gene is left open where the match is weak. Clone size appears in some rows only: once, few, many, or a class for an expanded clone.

CDR3 protein: CASSYSTGAGEQYF; CDR3 DNA: TGTGCCAGCAGTTACTCAACGGGGGCAGGCGAGCAGTACTTC; clone size: -; V gene: TRBV6-6; D gene: -; CDR3 length: 14; J gene: TRBJ2-7
CDR3 protein: CAGSPAGKLHEQYF; CDR3 DNA: TGTGCCGGCAGTCCCGCGGGGAAGTTGCACGAGCAGTACTTC; clone size: -; V gene: TRBV27; D gene: -; CDR3 length: 14; J gene: TRBJ2-7
CDR3 protein: CAAPSDRLAPETQYF; CDR3 DNA: TGTGCCGCGCCCTCGGACAGACTAGCACCTGAGACCCAGTACTTC; clone size: few; V gene: TRBV2; D gene: -; CDR3 length: 15; J gene: TRBJ2-5
CDR3 protein: CSARHTSGDYNEQYF; CDR3 DNA: TGCAGTGCTAGACATACTAGCGGGGATTACAATGAGCAGTACTTC; clone size: few; V gene: TRBV20-1; D gene: TRBD2; CDR3 length: 15; J gene: TRBJ2-7
CDR3 protein: CASSPGTGGWYGYTF; CDR3 DNA: TGTGCCAGCAGCCCCGGGACAGGGGGATGGTATGGCTACACCTTC; clone size: many; V gene: TRBV3-1; D gene: TRBD1; CDR3 length: 15; J gene: TRBJ1-2
CDR3 protein: CSAREGQGRYQPQHF; CDR3 DNA: TGCAGTGCTAGAGAGGGGCAGGGACGGTATCAGCCCCAGCATTTT; clone size: -; V gene: TRBV20-1; D gene: -; CDR3 length: 15; J gene: TRBJ1-5
CDR3 protein: CASSYSKVAYNSPLHF; CDR3 DNA: TGTGCCAGCAGTTACTCGAAAGTTGCCTATAATTCACCCCTCCACTTT; clone size: -; V gene: TRBV6-5; D gene: -; CDR3 length: 16; J gene: TRBJ1-6
CDR3 protein: CASSQTSANEQYF; CDR3 DNA: TGTGCCAGCAGCCAAACTAGCGCGAATGAGCAGTACTTC; clone size: few; V gene: TRBV28; D gene: TRBD2; CDR3 length: 13; J gene: TRBJ2-4
CDR3 protein: CSPSGGDDQPQHF; CDR3 DNA: TGCAGTCCAAGTGGAGGGGACGATCAGCCCCAGCATTTT; clone size: few; V gene: TRBV20-1; D gene: -; CDR3 length: 13; J gene: TRBJ1-5
CDR3 protein: CASSSTAFSYNEQYF; CDR3 DNA: TGTGCCAGCTCATCGACAGCGTTCTCCTACAATGAGCAGTACTTC; clone size: -; V gene: TRBV18; D gene: -; CDR3 length: 15; J gene: TRBJ2-7
CDR3 protein: CASTRDARDTQYF; CDR3 DNA: TGTGCCAGCACCCGGGACGCCAGGGATACGCAGTATTTT; clone size: -; V gene: TRBV7-9; D gene: -; CDR3 length: 13; J gene: TRBJ2-3
CDR3 protein: CSARELRGPNYGYTF; CDR3 DNA: TGCAGTGCTAGAGAACTGAGGGGGCCTAACTATGGCTACACCTTC; clone size: -; V gene: TRBV20-1; D gene: TRBD1; CDR3 length: 15; J gene: TRBJ1-2
CDR3 protein: CASSQDMAAVHYGYTF; CDR3 DNA: TGTGCCAGCAGCCAAGATATGGCAGCGGTACACTATGGCTACACCTTC; clone size: -; V gene: TRBV4-2; D gene: -; CDR3 length: 16; J gene: TRBJ1-2
CDR3 protein: CASQTGGASDTQYF; CDR3 DNA: TGTGCCAGCCAGACCGGGGGGGCATCAGATACGCAGTATTTT; clone size: few; V gene: TRBV9; D gene: TRBD2; CDR3 length: 14; J gene: TRBJ2-3
CDR3 protein: CASSDWRAANYGYTF; CDR3 DNA: TGTGCCAGCAGCGACTGGAGGGCTGCCAACTATGGCTACACCTTC; clone size: few; V gene: TRBV7-9; D gene: -; CDR3 length: 15; J gene: TRBJ1-2
CDR3 protein: CASSVDVAGSSYNEQFF; CDR3 DNA: TGTGCCAGCAGCGTAGACGTTGCGGGTAGCTCCTACAATGAGCAGTTCTTC; clone size: -; V gene: TRBV9; D gene: -; CDR3 length: 17; J gene: TRBJ2-1
CDR3 protein: CASSSTFGETQYF; CDR3 DNA: TGTGCCAGCAGCTCGACTTTTGGGGAGACCCAGTACTTC; clone size: -; V gene: TRBV7-6; D gene: -; CDR3 length: 13; J gene: TRBJ2-5
CDR3 protein: CASRRTGATNEKLFF; CDR3 DNA: TGTGCCAGCAGGAGAACGGGGGCAACTAATGAAAAACTGTTTTTT; clone size: few; V gene: TRBV25-1; D gene: -; CDR3 length: 15; J gene: TRBJ1-4
CDR3 protein: CASKRGTSGGYEQYF; CDR3 DNA: TGTGCCAGCAAAAGGGGGACTAGCGGGGGCTACGAGCAGTACTTC; clone size: -; V gene: TRBV12-3/TRBV12-4; D gene: TRBD2; CDR3 length: 15; J gene: TRBJ2-7
CDR3 protein: CASSPEPGSPYLENLFF; CDR3 DNA: TGTGCCAGCAGCCCCGAGCCAGGGTCGCCCTACCTGGAAAACCTGTTTTTT; clone size: -; V gene: TRBV4-1; D gene: -; CDR3 length: 17; J gene: TRBJ1-4
CDR3 protein: CASSVPTGLAGTETQYF; CDR3 DNA: TGTGCCAGCAGCGTACCCACTGGACTAGCGGGAACAGAGACCCAGTACTTC; clone size: few; V gene: TRBV9; D gene: TRBD2; CDR3 length: 17; J gene: TRBJ2-5
CDR3 protein: CASSQFGTGQGGGDTQYF; CDR3 DNA: TGTGCCAGCAGCCAATTCGGGACCGGCCAGGGAGGGGGAGATACGCAGTATTTT; clone size: few; V gene: TRBV4-2; D gene: -; CDR3 length: 18; J gene: TRBJ2-3
CDR3 protein: CASSDEGGYTF; CDR3 DNA: TGTGCCAGCAGTGATGAGGGGGGCTACACCTTC; clone size: few; V gene: TRBV2; D gene: -; CDR3 length: 11; J gene: TRBJ1-2
CDR3 protein: CASLGQRGTEAFF; CDR3 DNA: TGTGCCAGCCTAGGGCAGAGAGGCACTGAAGCTTTCTTT; clone size: -; V gene: TRBV5-6; D gene: -; CDR3 length: 13; J gene: TRBJ1-1
CDR3 protein: CASSEDQAGEQETQYF; CDR3 DNA: TGTGCCAGCAGTGAAGATCAAGCGGGGGAGCAAGAGACCCAGTACTTC; clone size: once; V gene: TRBV2; D gene: TRBD2; CDR3 length: 16; J gene: TRBJ2-5
CDR3 protein: CASGSGGHEQYF; CDR3 DNA: TGTGCTAGTGGTTCCGGTGGTCACGAGCAGTACTTC; clone size: -; V gene: TRBV12-5; D gene: -; CDR3 length: 12; J gene: TRBJ2-7
CDR3 protein: CASSLAGAEGIPYNSPLHF; CDR3 DNA: TGTGCCAGCAGCTTAGCTGGGGCCGAGGGGATTCCCTATAATTCACCCCTCCACTTT; clone size: few; V gene: TRBV7-2; D gene: -; CDR3 length: 19; J gene: TRBJ1-6
CDR3 protein: CSVAGLGTEAFF; CDR3 DNA: TGCAGCGTTGCAGGTTTGGGCACTGAAGCTTTCTTT; clone size: few; V gene: TRBV29-1; D gene: -; CDR3 length: 12; J gene: TRBJ1-1
CDR3 protein: CASSPDKNLPEQYF; CDR3 DNA: TGTGCCAGCAGCCCCGACAAAAATCTGCCCGAGCAGTACTTC; clone size: -; V gene: TRBV9; D gene: -; CDR3 length: 14; J gene: TRBJ2-7
CDR3 protein: CASSFGAGGTDTQYF; CDR3 DNA: TGTGCCAGCAGTTTCGGAGCGGGGGGCACAGATACGCAGTATTTT; clone size: few; V gene: TRBV12-3/TRBV12-4; D gene: TRBD2; CDR3 length: 15; J gene: TRBJ2-3
CDR3 protein: CASSLAYYNEQFF; CDR3 DNA: TGTGCCAGCAGCTTAGCGTACTACAATGAGCAGTTCTTC; clone size: few; V gene: TRBV7-9; D gene: -; CDR3 length: 13; J gene: TRBJ2-1
CDR3 protein: CSAPGQGHGYTF; CDR3 DNA: TGCAGTGCCCCCGGACAGGGTCATGGCTACACCTTC; clone size: few; V gene: TRBV20-1; D gene: TRBD1; CDR3 length: 12; J gene: TRBJ1-2
CDR3 protein: CSARDRNTRVSYNEQFF; CDR3 DNA: TGCAGTGCTAGAGATCGGAACACAAGAGTCTCCTACAATGAGCAGTTCTTC; clone size: few; V gene: TRBV20-1; D gene: -; CDR3 length: 17; J gene: TRBJ2-1
CDR3 protein: CASSLGLALETQYF; CDR3 DNA: TGTGCCAGCAGTTTAGGACTAGCTCTGGAGACCCAGTACTTC; clone size: -; V gene: TRBV12-3/TRBV12-4; D gene: TRBD2; CDR3 length: 14; J gene: TRBJ2-5
CDR3 protein: CASSEGALSEQFF; CDR3 DNA: TGTGCCAGCAGTGAGGGGGCCCTGAGTGAGCAGTTCTTC; clone size: -; V gene: TRBV2; D gene: -; CDR3 length: 13; J gene: TRBJ2-1
CDR3 protein: CSAGGGPSTDTQYF; CDR3 DNA: TGCAGTGCTGGGGGGGGGCCTAGCACAGATACGCAGTATTTT; clone size: few; V gene: TRBV20-1; D gene: -; CDR3 length: 14; J gene: TRBJ2-3
CDR3 protein: CASSPAADSTNYGYTF; CDR3 DNA: TGTGCCAGCTCACCGGCAGCGGACAGTACTAACTATGGCTACACCTTC; clone size: -; V gene: TRBV18; D gene: -; CDR3 length: 16; J gene: TRBJ1-2
CDR3 protein: CSARDPRGTGGNEQFF; CDR3 DNA: TGCAGTGCTAGAGATCCGCGGGGGACAGGGGGGAATGAGCAGTTCTTC; clone size: many; V gene: TRBV20-1; D gene: TRBD1; CDR3 length: 16; J gene: TRBJ2-1
CDR3 protein: CASSSGTGGGQPQHF; CDR3 DNA: TGTGCCAGCAGCTCGGGGACAGGGGGCGGTCAGCCCCAGCATTTT; clone size: few; V gene: TRBV7-8; D gene: TRBD1; CDR3 length: 15; J gene: TRBJ1-5
CDR3 protein: CASTEGFQETQYF; CDR3 DNA: TGTGCCAGCACCGAGGGCTTTCAAGAGACCCAGTACTTC; clone size: -; V gene: TRBV6-2/TRBV6-3; D gene: -; CDR3 length: 13; J gene: TRBJ2-5
CDR3 protein: CSVDGRAAQETQYF; CDR3 DNA: TGCAGCGTTGACGGTCGAGCGGCCCAAGAGACCCAGTACTTC; clone size: -; V gene: TRBV29-1; D gene: -; CDR3 length: 14; J gene: TRBJ2-5
CDR3 protein: CASSLLPQGTDTQYF; CDR3 DNA: TGTGCCAGCAGTCTCCTACCGCAGGGCACAGATACGCAGTATTTT; clone size: -; V gene: TRBV12-3/TRBV12-4; D gene: -; CDR3 length: 15; J gene: TRBJ2-3
CDR3 protein: CASRARQGGPKNIQYF; CDR3 DNA: TGTGCCAGCAGAGCCCGCCAGGGGGGACCCAAAAACATTCAGTACTTC; clone size: -; V gene: TRBV12-3/TRBV12-4; D gene: -; CDR3 length: 16; J gene: TRBJ2-4
CDR3 protein: CASSQDHTDTQYF; CDR3 DNA: TGTGCCAGCAGCCAGGACCACACAGATACGCAGTATTTT; clone size: few; V gene: TRBV7-2; D gene: -; CDR3 length: 13; J gene: TRBJ2-3
CDR3 protein: CASSWGRGYTF; CDR3 DNA: TGTGCCAGCAGTTGGGGGAGGGGCTACACCTTC; clone size: few; V gene: TRBV12-3/TRBV12-4; D gene: -; CDR3 length: 11; J gene: TRBJ1-2
CDR3 protein: CASSRMDTGELFF; CDR3 DNA: TGTGCCAGCAGCAGGATGGACACCGGGGAGCTGTTTTTT; clone size: -; V gene: TRBV25-1; D gene: -; CDR3 length: 13; J gene: TRBJ2-2
CDR3 protein: CASRSRDRAFF; CDR3 DNA: TGTGCCAGCAGGAGCAGGGATAGGGCTTTCTTT; clone size: -; V gene: TRBV6-5; D gene: -; CDR3 length: 11; J gene: TRBJ1-1
CDR3 protein: CAISESGTTDTQYF; CDR3 DNA: TGTGCCATCAGTGAGTCGGGCACCACAGATACGCAGTATTTT; clone size: -; V gene: TRBV10-3; D gene: -; CDR3 length: 14; J gene: TRBJ2-3
CDR3 protein: CASSVLSNEQFF; CDR3 DNA: TGTGCCAGCAGCGTATTGAGCAATGAGCAGTTCTTC; clone size: -; V gene: TRBV9; D gene: -; CDR3 length: 12; J gene: TRBJ2-1
CDR3 protein: CASSVDYTARDEQFF; CDR3 DNA: TGTGCCAGCAGCGTAGATTATACTGCCAGGGATGAGCAGTTCTTC; clone size: few; V gene: TRBV9; D gene: -; CDR3 length: 15; J gene: TRBJ2-1
CDR3 protein: CASSQAQTWGEKLFF; CDR3 DNA: TGCGCCAGCAGCCAAGCTCAGACCTGGGGTGAAAAACTGTTTTTT; clone size: few; V gene: TRBV4-3; D gene: -; CDR3 length: 15; J gene: TRBJ1-4
CDR3 protein: CASGLRDNEQFF; CDR3 DNA: TGTGCTAGTGGTCTCCGGGACAATGAGCAGTTCTTC; clone size: many; V gene: TRBV12-5; D gene: -; CDR3 length: 12; J gene: TRBJ2-1
CDR3 protein: CASSTTRRETQYF; CDR3 DNA: TGCGCCAGCAGCACCACTAGGCGGGAGACCCAGTACTTC; clone size: -; V gene: TRBV5-1; D gene: -; CDR3 length: 13; J gene: TRBJ2-5